This passage covers 28 T cell receptor beta chains from one sample sequenced in a study of regulatory T cells in long-lasting Graves disease. Indicated time point: newly diagnosed GD, antithyroid drugs for less than 3 months. There was RNA extracted from PBMCs, and the TCR library was made from it. Combining iRepertoire HTBI primers with Arm-PCR of CDR3 regions, the authors built TCR beta libraries. One entry per CDR3 protein results from TCRdb running MiXCR on the multiplex PCR reads. This sample carries around 320,000 distinct CDR3 sequences, 16% of them seen once, and the ten largest clones take 25% to 30%. This sample was also put to use in a study of T cells in Graves' hyperthyroidism and ophthalmopathy.

The specimen comprised peripheral blood mononuclear cells (PBMCs), sampled at new diagnosis, from a patient treated with antithyroid drugs. All receptors derive from a man aged 35-49 years with Graves disease.

This clonotype has a count of ten or more. V and J are TRBV5-1 and TRBJ2-3; D not certain. Germline loops: CDR1 SGHRS, CDR2 YFSETQ. V was pared by 3 bases and J by 12 bases, with 14 bases between. CDR3 size: 12 residues. The CDR3 region is CASSSPWGRQYF. The CDR3 nucleotides are TGCGCCAGCAGCTCCCCATGGGGTAGACAGTATTTT.

CDR3 region: CASSSLPPGGLLSQNSNQPQHF. In DNA form, the CDR3 reads TGTGCCAGCAGCAGCTTACCCCCCGGGGGCCTACTTTCCCAAAATAGCAATCAGCCCCAGCATTTT. This chain connects TRBV7-6 to TRBJ1-5; D might be TRBD1 (6 bases). Trimming cost V 5 bases and J 0 bases, with 32 bases left between them. The CDR3 is 22 amino acids. Germline V lookup: CDR1 SGHVS, CDR2 FNYEAQ.

This clonotype has more than one count but fewer than ten. The CDR3 nucleotides read TGTGCCACCAGCGCGGGGGCCAATCAGCCCCAGCATTTT. It specifies CATSAGANQPQHF. This chain joins TRBV15 and TRBJ1-5, with D perhaps TRBD1 (6 bases). V was shortened by 5 bases and J by 3 bases, with 8 bases between the two germline ends. CDR3 length: 13 amino acids. Germline V lookup: CDR1 LNHNV, CDR2 YYDKDF (reference sequence).

In its sample, this clonotype was seen a few times. The chain links TRBV6-6 to TRBJ2-3; D remains unclear. Germline CDR1 and CDR2: MNHNY and SVGAGI (reference sequence). The CDR3 loop spans 13 amino acids. V was pared by 0 bases and J by 10 bases, with 11 bases between. The CDR3 bases are TGTGCCAGCAGTTACTCGGGTGGGGAAGCGCAGTATTTT. The encoded protein is CASSYSGGEAQYF.

This clonotype has more than one count but fewer than ten. This rearrangement joins TRBV7-9 to TRBJ2-7; D possibly corresponds to TRBD2 (6 bases). The length of the CDR3 is 15 residues. Trimming took off 0 bases at V and 3 bases at J, with 12 bases between the two ends. Germline CDR1 is SEHNR and CDR2 is FQNEAQ (reference sequence). CDR3 DNA: TGTGCCAGCAGCTTAGCTTCCGGGAGCTTCTACGAGCAGTACTTC. It specifies CASSLASGSFYEQYF.

This clonotype was seen a few times. This chain uses TRBV4-1 with TRBJ2-3; D is uncertain. The J call may not be correct, given that the DNA end is closer to TRBJ2-5. This CDR3 has 13 amino acids. Germline-derived CDR1 and CDR2 are MGHRA and YSYEKL. CDR3 amino acids: CASSQGVEETQYF. CDR3 nucleotide sequence: TGCGCCAGCAGCCAAGGGGTGGAGGAGACCCAGTACTTC.

Regarding this clonotype: Only one base separates this from a far larger clonotype, so it likely reflects a read error. The chain is built from TRBV5-1 and TRBJ2-5; 8 bases align to TRBD1. The V and J ends lost 3 bases and 11 bases, in that order; junction bases with no gene match: 15. The CDR3 spans 15 residues. Looked up from germline, CDR1 is SGHRS and CDR2 is YFSETQ. The CDR3: CASSSAGTGSYKQYF. DNA of the CDR3: TGCGCCAGCAGCTCGGCCGGGACAGGCTCCTACAAGCAGTACTTC.

This clonotype was seen ten or more times. V and J are TRBV28 and TRBJ2-7, with D uncertain. Germline V CDR1 and CDR2: MDHEN, SYDVKM. Trimming cost V 5 bases and J 3 bases, with 5 bases left between them. The CDR3 consists of 11 residues. CDR3 in DNA: TGTGCCAGCAGTGCTAACTACGAGCAGTACTTC. Its translation is CASSANYEQYF.

This clonotype was observed a few times. This chain links TRBV6-2 or TRBV6-3 with TRBJ2-2; 13 bases match TRBD2. Unmatched junction bases numbered 12, after V lost 5 bases and J lost 6 bases. The CDR3 runs 18 residues. The germline gives CDR1 MNHEY, CDR2 SVGEGT. CDR3 protein: CASSPVLAGGPGSGELFF. DNA of the CDR3: TGTGCCAGCAGTCCCGTACTAGCGGGGGGGCCTGGTTCCGGGGAGCTGTTTTTT.

As for this clonotype: Relative to the germline gene, one junction end is altered; a read error may explain this. The V call is TRBV20-1, the J call TRBJ1-2; maybe TRBD1 (5 bases). CDR1 and CDR2 (germline): DFQATT, SNEGSKA (reference sequence). The CDR3 runs 13 residues. In DNA, the CDR3 is TGCAGTGCTAGTGGGGCTTACTATGGTGGCCACACCTTC. Protein sequence: CSASGAYYGGHTF.

V gene TRBV19 combines with J gene TRBJ1-1; D is unclear. Germline CDR1 is LNHDA and CDR2 is SQIVND (reference sequence). CDR3 size: 14 residues. The V end was cut by 2 bases, the J end by 4 bases, with 11 bases between. The CDR3 DNA reads TGTGCCAGTAGTATAAGAGGATCATTCACTGAAGCTTTCTTT. This translates into CASSIRGSFTEAFF.

The CDR3 nucleotides read TGTGCCAGCAGCCTGGGTCGGGGGAGGGGATACGAGCAGTACTTC. This encodes CASSLGRGRGYEQYF. J is TRBJ2-7 and V is TRBV7-2, with 7 bases lining up with TRBD2. The CDR3 is 15 residues long. Losses at the gene ends were 5 bases for V and 4 bases for J; bases not matched to a gene: 11. Germline V gene data show CDR1 as SGHTA and CDR2 as FQGNSA.

This clonotype came up many times. The chain joins TRBV12-3 or TRBV12-4 to TRBJ2-2; a weak D match, TRBD2 (5 bases). This CDR3 is 13 amino acids long. Trimming shortened V by 4 bases and J by 7 bases, and 10 bases separated the two germline ends. The CDR3 is CASSSGVLGELFF. The CDR3 region has the DNA TGTGCCAGCAGTTCCGGGGTCCTCGGGGAGCTGTTTTTT.

This clonotype was observed at least ten times. The chain has TRBV20-1 and TRBJ2-2, with a tentative D call TRBD1 (6 bases). CDR1 is DFQATT and CDR2 is SNEGSKA in the germline V gene (reference sequence). The CDR3 is made up of 15 amino acids. V lost 2 bases and J lost 0, with 10 bases in between. The chain's CDR3 is CSARPGTTNTGELFF. The CDR3 DNA is TGCAGTGCTAGACCCGGGACAACGAACACCGGGGAGCTGTTTTTT.

V gene TRBV6-5 combines with J gene TRBJ1-2; D not resolved. With 2 bases removed from V and 3 bases from J, the gap between germline ends came to 7 bases. Germline lookup yields CDR1 MNHEY and CDR2 SVGAGI. The CDR3 sequence is 13 residues long. The CDR3 region is CASSYREDYGYTF. CDR3 nucleotides: TGTGCCAGCAGTTACAGGGAGGACTATGGCTACACCTTC.

This clonotype was seen many times. The V call is TRBV6-5, the J call TRBJ1-1, with D hard to call. CDR1 is MNHEY and CDR2 is SVGAGI in the germline V gene. V dropped 2 bases and J dropped 4 bases, with 5 bases sitting between them. The CDR3 is made up of 12 amino acids. CDR3 residues: CASSYGLTEAFF. The CDR3 nucleotides read TGTGCCAGCAGTTACGGGCTCACTGAAGCTTTCTTT.

The rearrangement joins TRBV6-1 to TRBJ2-5; 10 bases fit TRBD2. Germline V lookup: CDR1 MNHNS, CDR2 SASEGT. V shed 1 base and J 3 bases; nucleotides not matched to a gene: 5. There are 16 residues in the CDR3. CDR3 residues: CASSEGKTSGEETQYF. DNA of the CDR3: TGTGCCAGCAGTGAAGGAAAAACTAGCGGGGAAGAGACCCAGTACTTC.

This clonotype was seen ten or more times. The V gene is TRBV20-1, the J gene TRBJ2-1, with TRBD1 identical over 8 bases. Per germline, CDR1 DFQATT and CDR2 SNEGSKA (reference sequence). The V segment lost 6 bases and the J segment 6 bases; nucleotides outside the gene matches: 10. The CDR3 is 14 residues long. The CDR3 spells CSAFGQGAGNEQFF. The CDR3 nucleotides are TGCAGTGCGTTTGGTCAGGGGGCCGGCAATGAGCAGTTCTTC.

This clonotype turned up a few times. The gene calls are TRBV5-1 and TRBJ2-1; possibly TRBD2 for D (5 bases). Germline V gene lookup returns CDR1 SGHRS and CDR2 YFSETQ. V was clipped by 5 bases and J by 10 bases, with 10 bases between them. The CDR3 has 11 residues. CDR3 nucleotide sequence: TGCGCCAGCAGTTCGGGGAGAGAGCAGTTCTTC. It specifies CASSSGREQFF.

This clonotype was counted ten times or more. The rearrangement links TRBV4-1 to TRBJ2-3; D possibly corresponds to TRBD2 (5 bases). V was shortened by 4 bases and J by 5 bases, with 19 bases between the two germline ends. The germline CDR1 and CDR2 sequences are MGHRA and YSYEKL. This CDR3 spans 16 amino acids. The CDR3 coding sequence is TGCGCCAGCAGCCGATCCGGGTCACCTGGAGGAGATACGCAGTATTTT. This encodes CASSRSGSPGGDTQYF.

A word on this clonotype: A much bigger clone sits one base away, suggesting this may be a read error. The chain joins TRBV28 to TRBJ2-5, with D possibly TRBD1 on 5 matching bases. V was cut by 5 bases and J by 4 bases, with 8 bases left in between. The length of the CDR3 is 12 residues. Germline V gene sequence: CDR1 MDHEN, CDR2 SYDVKM. CDR3 nucleotide sequence: TGTGCCAGCAGTGCTAGGGGAGAGACCCAGTACTTC. Translated: CASSARGETQYF.

On this clonotype itself: One base away lies a much larger clone, so this may be a sequencing read error. V and J are TRBV20-1 and TRBJ2-4, with TRBD2 matching 7 bases. CDR1 and CDR2 from the germline V gene are DFQATT and SNEGSKA (reference sequence). The CDR3 runs to 18 residues. V gave up 5 bases and J gave up 13 bases; unmatched junction bases: 29. The chain's CDR3 is CSAAGTLLAAPSYNEQYF. For the CDR3, the DNA is TGCAGTGCTGCCGGGACGCTTCTAGCGGCACCATCCTACAATGAGCAGTACTTC.

About this clonotype: Being one base from a much bigger clone, this may be a read error. No conserved phenylalanine or tryptophan is present at the end of the CDR3, so a read error is the likely explanation. The chain recombines TRBV14 with TRBJ1-1; 7 bases line up with TRBD1. The CDR3 is 14 residues long. The V and J ends lost 2 bases and 6 bases, in that order; junction bases with no gene match: 6. The V gene's germline CDR1 is SGHDN and CDR2 FVKESK. The CDR3 bases are TGTGCCAGCAGCCAAAACAGGGGTCGGCCTGAAGCTTTCCTT. This encodes CASSQNRGRPEAFL.

This clonotype was seen repeatedly, ten times or more. The chain recombines TRBV11-2 with TRBJ2-5, with 7 positions matching TRBD2. CDR1 and CDR2 from the germline V gene are SGHAT and FQNNGV. The CDR3 consists of 16 residues. Unmatched junction bases numbered 9, after V lost 3 bases and J lost 2 bases. This CDR3 reads CASSFLSGAEQETQYF. CDR3 nucleotide sequence: TGTGCCAGCAGCTTTTTGAGCGGGGCCGAACAAGAGACCCAGTACTTC. The full variable domain, rest sourced from reference TRBV11-2 and TRBJ2-5, is EAGVAQSPRYKIIEKRQSVAFWCNPISGHATLYWYQQILGQGPKLLIQFQNNGVVDDSQLPKDRFSAERLKGVDSTLKIQPAKLEDSAVYLCASSFLSGAEQETQYFGPGTRLLVL.

Concerning this clonotype: Since a much larger clone is just one base distant, this may be a read error. The chain is built from TRBV4-1 and TRBJ2-1, with a possible D match to TRBD2 (5 bases). Germline loops: CDR1 MGHRA, CDR2 YSYEKL. The CDR3 extends over 16 amino acids. In nucleotides, the CDR3 is TGCGCCAGCAGCCAAGATTTGAGGGTTACCTACGATGAGCAGTTCTTC. It specifies CASSQDLRVTYDEQFF.

The sample holds one count of this clonotype. J is TRBJ2-1 and V is TRBV20-1, with 12 nucleotides matching TRBD1. The CDR3 spans 16 residues. The germline CDR1 and CDR2 sequences are DFQATT and SNEGSKA (reference sequence). The V and J ends lost 6 bases and 6 bases, in that order; junction bases with no gene match: 12. CDR3 in amino acids: CSAPGTGGLGFNEQFF. The DNA of the CDR3 is TGCAGTGCACCGGGGACAGGGGGCTTGGGGTTCAATGAGCAGTTCTTC.

The rearrangement uses TRBV6-1 and TRBJ1-5; a weak D match, TRBD1 (5 bases). The CDR3 totals 14 residues. V lost 3 bases and J 6 bases, leaving 12 bases between the germline ends. Germline values: CDR1 MNHNS, CDR2 SASEGT. The CDR3 here is CASSEEGILQPQHF. CDR3 nucleotides: TGTGCCAGCAGTGAGGAGGGGATTCTTCAGCCCCAGCATTTT.

This clonotype occurred many times. The rearrangement uses TRBV7-9 and TRBJ2-3; tentative D call: TRBD2 (7 bases). V dropped 1 base and J dropped 2 bases, with 13 bases sitting between them. Germline V gives CDR1 SEHNR, CDR2 FQNEAQ (reference sequence). This CDR3 region has 16 residues. The CDR3 coding sequence is TGTGCCAGCAGCTTAGGGGCGGGGGCCTTCACAGATACGCAGTATTTT. It specifies CASSLGAGAFTDTQYF.